This entry lists 26 T cell receptor beta chains sequenced from one sample in a study of T cells in Graves' hyperthyroidism and ophthalmopathy. The TCR beta CDR3 regions underwent amplification using RNA transcripts as the source. First-round RT-PCR of the TCR CDR3 relied on the HTBI primer set. TCRdb itself ran the multiplex PCR reads through MiXCR, one entry per CDR3 protein. Among hundreds of thousands of distinct CDR3 sequences listed, around 13% were seen once. Sequenced: blood. The receptors were sampled from a woman aged 45 to 65 with Graves' ophthalmopathy.

This clonotype has just one count. The chain employs TRBV20-1 and TRBJ1-1, with D perhaps TRBD1 (6 bases). The CDR3 is 12 amino acids. V was trimmed by 8 bases and J by 6 bases, leaving 16 bases between them. Germline loops: CDR1 DFQATT, CDR2 SNEGSKA (reference sequence). The CDR3 here is CSTPTGQPEAFF. The CDR3 DNA reads TGCAGTACGCCCACTGGACAGCCTGAAGCTTTCTTT.

This clonotype was found a few times. The V call is TRBV28, the J call TRBJ2-4; tentatively, D is TRBD1 (6 bases). CDR1 and CDR2 from the germline V gene are MDHEN and SYDVKM. The length of the CDR3 is 13 residues. Deletions cut 5 bases from V and 8 bases from J, with 13 bases between. The CDR3 region has the DNA TGTGCCAGCAGTCAACCGGGACATCACATTCAGTACTTC. Protein product: CASSQPGHHIQYF.

At least ten counts were recorded for this clonotype. The chain couples TRBV28 to TRBJ1-2, with TRBD1 matching over 8 bases. The CDR3 runs 16 residues. Unmatched junction bases numbered 11, after V lost 5 bases and J lost 3 bases. Germline-derived CDR1 and CDR2 are MDHEN and SYDVKM. CDR3 DNA sequence: TGTGCCAGCAGTCCACCGACAGGGGTAGGTGACTATGGCTACACCTTC. The encoded protein is CASSPPTGVGDYGYTF.

This clonotype was observed at least ten times. The chain has TRBV5-1 and TRBJ2-1; 12 bases are shared with TRBD2. Germline-derived CDR1 and CDR2 are SGHRS and YFSETQ. The CDR3 has 14 amino acids. J gave up 9 bases and V 5 bases, and 6 bases lay outside the gene matches. Written as DNA, the CDR3 is TGCGCCAGCAGTCTAGCGGGAGGGCCTGGTGAGCAGTTCTTC. It codes for CASSLAGGPGEQFF.

This clonotype was observed many times. The V gene is TRBV7-9, the J gene TRBJ2-2; D ambiguous. CDR3 length: 15 residues. The V end was cut by 5 bases, the J end by 6 bases, with 16 bases between. The germline V gene encodes CDR1 SEHNR and CDR2 FQNEAQ (reference sequence). For the CDR3, the DNA is TGTGCCAGCAGCCAACCCGGGCTCGGTGCCGGGGAGCTGTTTTTT. This codes for CASSQPGLGAGELFF. The full variable domain, with the rest looked up from reference TRBV7-9 and TRBJ2-2, is DTGVSQNPRHKITKRGQNVTFRCDPISEHNRLYWYRQTLGQGPEFLTYFQNEAQLEKSRLLSDRFSAERPKGSFSTLEIQRTEQGDSAMYLCASSQPGLGAGELFFGEGSRLTVL.

This clonotype was observed at least ten times. J is TRBJ2-7 and V is TRBV30, with 8 bases that match TRBD1. This CDR3 region has 16 residues. J gave up 3 bases and V 0 bases, and 10 bases lay outside the gene matches. Per the germline V gene, CDR1 is GTSNPN and CDR2 is SVGIG (reference sequence). DNA of the CDR3: TGTGCCTGGAGTGTACACTTGGCCAGGGGGCACTACGAGCAGTACTTC. As protein: CAWSVHLARGHYEQYF.

The sample holds many counts of this clonotype. The chain combines TRBV11-2 with TRBJ1-1, with TRBD1 matching over 10 bases. CDR3 length: 19 amino acids. Per the germline V gene, CDR1 is SGHAT and CDR2 is FQNNGV. J was trimmed by 2 bases and V by 2 bases; bases with no gene match: 14. CDR3 nucleotides: TGTGCCAGCAGCTTACCCTGGACAGGGGGTAGTAGGGGCAACACTGAAGCTTTCTTT. It encodes CASSLPWTGGSRGNTEAFF.

V and J are TRBV20-1 and TRBJ2-1; D unresolved. The closer fit of TRBJ2-7 to the DNA end suggests the J call may be wrong. The germline CDR1 and CDR2 sequences are DFQATT and SNEGSKA (reference sequence). This CDR3 is 8 amino acids long. The CDR3 region is CSSNEQYF. The DNA of the CDR3 is TGCAGTAGTAATGAGCAGTACTTC.

This clonotype occurred a few times. V is TRBV18 and J is TRBJ1-1; D is undetermined. The V and J ends lost 0 bases and 0 bases respectively, with 14 bases between them. The CDR3 totals 17 residues. Germline V gene lookup returns CDR1 KGHSH and CDR2 LQKENI. The DNA for the CDR3 is TGTGCCAGCTCACCACCAGGATCCTATGAGGTGAACACTGAAGCTTTCTTT. This translates into CASSPPGSYEVNTEAFF.

This clonotype has a count of ten or more. This rearrangement joins TRBV7-3 to TRBJ2-5; 9 bases line up with TRBD1. From germline, CDR1 is SGHTA and CDR2 FQGTGA. The CDR3 sequence is 15 residues long. With 5 bases clipped from V and 2 bases from J, the junction kept 6 bases outside the gene matches. CDR3 DNA sequence: TGTGCCAGCAGCCCAAGGGACAGGGATCAAGAGACCCAGTACTTC. This encodes CASSPRDRDQETQYF.

This clonotype was seen only a few times. This rearrangement joins TRBV24-1 to TRBJ1-5; 8 bases are shared with TRBD1. Germline assignment: CDR1 KGHDR and CDR2 SFDVKD. The CDR3 runs 17 residues. After removal of 3 bases from V and 2 bases from J, the junction contained 8 bases not matched to a gene. CDR3 bases: TGTGCCACCAGTGATCCTTTGACAGGGGTTGGCAATCAGCCCCAGCATTTT. It codes for CATSDPLTGVGNQPQHF.

The table lists this clonotype with a few counts. The chain has TRBV4-1 and TRBJ2-7; 11 positions agree with TRBD2. In germline, CDR1 is MGHRA, CDR2 YSYEKL. Trimming cost V 0 bases and J 6 bases; bases outside gene matches: 7. The CDR3 is 16 amino acids. The CDR3 sequence: CASSQDSTLAGGEQYF. CDR3 in DNA: TGCGCCAGCAGCCAAGATTCTACGCTAGCGGGAGGCGAGCAGTACTTC.

This clonotype has at least ten counts. This chain links TRBV29-1 with TRBJ2-3; D perhaps matches TRBD1 (6 bases). CDR3 length: 12 amino acids. Germline CDR1 SQVTM, CDR2 ANQGSEA. V lost 6 bases and J 8 bases, leaving 15 bases between the germline ends. DNA of the CDR3: TGCAGCGTAGGAACAGGGCCAAGTACGCAGTATTTT. This sequence encodes CSVGTGPSTQYF.

This clonotype was seen ten or more times. V and J are TRBV10-3 and TRBJ2-7; the D is unclear. The CDR3 spans 11 residues. Germline CDR1 ENHRY, CDR2 SYGVKD. V was shortened by 3 bases and J by 5 bases, with 5 bases between the two germline ends. CDR3 bases: TGTGCCATCAGTGACAGAAACGAGCAGTACTTC. It is translated as CAISDRNEQYF.

The CDR3 region is CASSPGPGGIGTDTQYF. In DNA, the CDR3 is TGTGCCAGCAGCCCGGGCCCAGGGGGCATTGGCACAGATACGCAGTATTTT. The chain links TRBV4-2 to TRBJ2-3; 8 nucleotides line up with TRBD1. V shed 4 bases, J shed 1 base, and the junction held 10 bases outside the gene matches. The CDR3 is 17 amino acids. From germline, CDR1 is LGHNA and CDR2 YNFKEQ.

This clonotype was seen repeatedly, ten times or more. The gene calls are TRBV3-1 and TRBJ2-7; D ambiguous. Germline assignment: CDR1 LGHDT and CDR2 YNNKEL (reference sequence). There are 13 residues in the CDR3. Trimming shortened V by 1 base and J by 3 bases, and 7 bases separated the two germline ends. The CDR3 loop is CASSQVGVYEQYF. Written as DNA, the CDR3 is TGTGCCAGCAGCCAAGTTGGAGTCTACGAGCAGTACTTC.

This clonotype was picked up many times. This rearrangement joins TRBV3-1 to TRBJ2-5; maybe TRBD2 (5 bases). V lost 1 base and J lost 4, with 7 bases in between. Per the germline V gene, CDR1 is LGHDT and CDR2 is YNNKEL (reference sequence). This CDR3 comprises 13 residues. CDR3 in amino acids: CASSQVAGETQYF. In DNA form, the CDR3 reads TGTGCCAGCAGCCAAGTTGCGGGAGAGACCCAGTACTTC.

This clonotype showed up many times. V usage is TRBV5-1 and J usage is TRBJ2-7; a weak D match, TRBD1 (6 bases). From germline, CDR1 is SGHRS and CDR2 YFSETQ. The CDR3 is made up of 14 amino acids. The V and J ends lost 4 bases and 0 bases respectively, with 11 bases between them. This chain's CDR3 is CASSPWTDSYEQYF. The CDR3, as DNA: TGCGCCAGCAGCCCGTGGACAGACTCCTACGAGCAGTACTTC.

This clonotype was recorded at least ten times. The V call is TRBV20-1, the J call TRBJ2-7, with D unclear. Germline lookup yields CDR1 DFQATT and CDR2 SNEGSKA (reference sequence). The CDR3 totals 14 residues. The V and J ends lost 5 bases and 0 bases respectively, with 14 bases between them. The DNA of the CDR3 is TGCAGTGCTCGCCCCTCAATTGACTCCTACGAGCAGTACTTC. This gives the protein CSARPSIDSYEQYF.

This clonotype was counted many times. The chain recombines TRBV28 with TRBJ2-7; D uncertain. Germline V gene data show CDR1 as MDHEN and CDR2 as SYDVKM. CDR3 size: 13 residues. V dropped 5 bases and J dropped 6 bases, with 14 bases sitting between them. CDR3 DNA: TGTGCCAGCAGTCCCCCTGGACCACTCGAGCAGTACTTC. It is translated as CASSPPGPLEQYF.

This clonotype was detected ten times or more. V usage is TRBV12-5 and J usage is TRBJ2-1; no reliable D call. The CDR3 contains 15 residues. CDR1 and CDR2 (germline): LGHNT, FRNRAP. With 0 bases removed from V and 8 bases from J, the gap between germline ends came to 14 bases. CDR3 in amino acids: CASGLVMRKSDEQFF. Here the CDR3 DNA reads TGTGCTAGTGGTTTGGTAATGCGTAAGAGCGATGAGCAGTTCTTC. Based on the CDR3 plus reference TRBV12-5 and TRBJ2-1, the full variable domain is DARVTQTPRHKVTEMGQEVTMRCQPILGHNTVFWYRQTMMQGLELLAYFRNRAPLDDSGMPKDRFSAEMPDATLATLKIQPSEPRDSAVYFCASGLVMRKSDEQFFGPGTRLTVL.

The gene calls are TRBV7-9 and TRBJ1-4, with 7 bases that match TRBD1. Looked up from germline, CDR1 is SEHNR and CDR2 is FQNEAQ (reference sequence). J lost 7 bases, V lost 5 bases, and 10 bases had no gene match. CDR3 length: 15 amino acids. The DNA of the CDR3 is TGTGCCAGCAGCCCCTCCAAGGGGGCGCGTGAAAAACTGTTTTTT. Its translation is CASSPSKGAREKLFF.

This clonotype was counted many times. The chain links TRBV7-3 to TRBJ2-1; TRBD1 is a possible D gene (5 bases). The V gene lost 2 bases and the J gene lost 7 bases, with 9 bases spanning the gap. The CDR3 consists of 13 residues. Germline assignment: CDR1 SGHTA and CDR2 FQGTGA. Here the CDR3 DNA reads TGTGCCAGCAGCTTAGGACATCGGAATGAGCAGTTCTTC. Its protein product is CASSLGHRNEQFF.

This clonotype was detected only a few times. The V call is TRBV7-2, the J call TRBJ2-1; tentatively, D is TRBD2 (6 bases). V was pared by 6 bases and J by 7 bases, with 16 bases between. Germline CDR1 SGHTA, CDR2 FQGNSA. The CDR3 is 14 amino acids. In DNA form, the CDR3 reads TGTGCCAGCAGTCTGGGACGGGAGAAGAATGAGCAGTTCTTC. It translates to CASSLGREKNEQFF.

This clonotype was detected ten times or more. The chain is built from TRBV3-1 and TRBJ2-7, with 14 positions matching TRBD2. The ends lost 3 bases at V and 4 bases at J; junction bases unmatched: 8. CDR3 length: 17 amino acids. Germline V gene sequence: CDR1 LGHDT, CDR2 YNNKEL (reference sequence). CDR3 loop: CASSHEPGTSGRYEQYF. For the CDR3, the DNA is TGTGCCAGCAGCCATGAACCCGGGACTAGCGGGAGATACGAGCAGTACTTC.

The gene calls are TRBV20-1 and TRBJ1-3; D unclear. V lost 6 bases to trimming and J lost 4 bases, with 13 bases between them. This CDR3 has 13 amino acids. The germline V gene encodes CDR1 DFQATT and CDR2 SNEGSKA (reference sequence). The CDR3 coding sequence is TGCAGTGCCTCTCCGGGCCCCGGAAACACCATATATTTT. It specifies CSASPGPGNTIYF.